These 3 T cell receptor beta chains came from one sample sequenced in a study of blood T cell repertoires in COVID-19. The repertoire was sequenced with immunoSEQ multiplex PCR; TCRdb's copy has only in-frame clones and lacks some. Counted here are roughly 200,000 clones, 90% occurring once; the ten biggest clones make up 0.5% to 0.6%. Sequencing was done on a sample of peripheral blood. These receptors were taken from a man in his fifties or sixties with acute or convalescent COVID-19.

The chain employs TRBV28 and TRBJ2-4; 10 nucleotides align to TRBD2. Per the germline V gene, CDR1 is MDHEN and CDR2 is SYDVKM. This CDR3 is built from 19 residues. V shed 4 bases and J 7 bases; nucleotides not matched to a gene: 19. This CDR3 reads CASSSRFGAKRGGQNIQYF. Here the CDR3 DNA reads TGTGCCAGCAGTTCCCGCTTCGGGGCCAAGCGGGGGGGCCAGAACATTCAGTACTTC.

The CDR3 nucleotides read TGCAGCGTTGAATTTGGAGCAGGGGCTGGCGGCTACACCTTC. Protein product: CSVEFGAGAGGYTF. This chain joins TRBV29-1 and TRBJ1-2; the D gene is possibly TRBD1 (6 bases). The CDR3 sequence is 14 residues long. V lost 2 bases and J lost 8, with 18 bases in between. The germline gives CDR1 SQVTM, CDR2 ANQGSEA.

This clone showed up just once. The rearrangement links TRBV5-1 to TRBJ1-2; 8 nucleotides match TRBD1. The ends lost 1 base at V and 8 bases at J; junction bases unmatched: 7. Germline lookup yields CDR1 SGHRS and CDR2 YFSETQ. This CDR3 spans 14 amino acids. In DNA form, the CDR3 reads TGCGCCAGCAGCTTGTCTGGGACAGGAGGCGGCTACACCTTC. It translates to CASSLSGTGGGYTF.